This record concerns one TCR beta chain sequence. V lost 4 bases and J lost 7, with 14 bases in between. CDR3 length equals 15 residues. Germline assignment: CDR1 KGHSH and CDR2 LQKENI. This entry comes from a study of patients and donors after allogeneic stem cell transplantation. TCRdb processed the RT-PCR reads anew with MiXCR; each CDR3 protein has one entry. The profile shows 3,000 or so distinct CDR3 sequences, under 7% of them singletons. The rearrangement uses TRBV18 and TRBJ1-6; D is undetermined. This clonotype originated in a human donor who was either an allogeneic HSCT recipient or a stem cell or donor lymphocyte infusion donor (not recorded which). It is not recorded whose cells these are; they may come from a transplant donor. Sequencing was performed on blood, either unsorted or a sorted T cell fraction (not recorded which). This CDR3 is CASSLGVQSNSPLHF. The CDR3 DNA follows: TGTGCCAGCTCACTAGGTGTACAGTCCAATTCACCCCTCCACTTT.